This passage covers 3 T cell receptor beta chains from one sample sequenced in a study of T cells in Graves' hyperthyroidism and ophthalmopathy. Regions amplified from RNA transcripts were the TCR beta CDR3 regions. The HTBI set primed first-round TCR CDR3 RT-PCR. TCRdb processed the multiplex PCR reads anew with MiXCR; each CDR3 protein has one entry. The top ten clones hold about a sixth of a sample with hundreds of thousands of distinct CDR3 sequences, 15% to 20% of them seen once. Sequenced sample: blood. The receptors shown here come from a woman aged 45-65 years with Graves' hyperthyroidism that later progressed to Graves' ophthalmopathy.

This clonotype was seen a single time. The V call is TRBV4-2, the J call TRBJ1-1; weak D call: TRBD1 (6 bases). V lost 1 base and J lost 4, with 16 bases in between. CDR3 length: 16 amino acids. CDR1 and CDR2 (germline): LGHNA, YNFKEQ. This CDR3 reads CASSQASARGVTEAFF. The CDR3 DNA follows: TGTGCCAGCAGCCAAGCTTCAGCTAGGGGGGTCACTGAAGCTTTCTTT.

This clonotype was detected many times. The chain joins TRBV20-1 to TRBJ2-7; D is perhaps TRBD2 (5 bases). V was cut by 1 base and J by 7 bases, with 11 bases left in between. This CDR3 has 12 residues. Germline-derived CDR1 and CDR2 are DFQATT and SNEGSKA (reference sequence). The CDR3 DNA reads TGCAGTGCTAGAGCGGGGTCTGGGGAGCAGTACTTC. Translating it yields CSARAGSGEQYF.

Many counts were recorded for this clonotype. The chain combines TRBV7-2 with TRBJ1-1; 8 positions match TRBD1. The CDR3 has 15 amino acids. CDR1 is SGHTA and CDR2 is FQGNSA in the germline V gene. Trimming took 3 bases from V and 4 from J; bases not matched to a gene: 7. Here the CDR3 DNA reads TGTGCCAGCAGCTTCCCTACAGGGGGTATCACTGAAGCTTTCTTT. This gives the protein CASSFPTGGITEAFF.